The 22 T cell receptor beta chains reported below all come from one sample, sequenced in a study of patients and donors after allogeneic stem cell transplantation. One entry per CDR3 protein results from TCRdb running MiXCR on the RT-PCR reads. Of 50,000 to 60,000 distinct CDR3 sequences listed, 13% are singletons. Sequenced material: blood, either unsorted or a sorted T cell fraction (not recorded which). The source of these receptors is a human donor who was either an allogeneic HSCT recipient or a stem cell or donor lymphocyte infusion donor (not recorded which). It is not recorded whose cells these are; they may come from a transplant donor.

The rearrangement uses TRBV20-1 and TRBJ2-2; TRBD2 is a possible D gene (5 bases). The CDR3 loop spans 15 amino acids. Trimming took off 0 bases at V and 1 base at J, with 9 bases between the two ends. Germline V gene lookup returns CDR1 DFQATT and CDR2 SNEGSKA (reference sequence). The CDR3 coding sequence is TGCAGTGCTAGAGATCAAAGCGGGAACACCGGGGAGCTGTTTTTT. Translation gives CSARDQSGNTGELFF.

This clonotype was seen at least ten times. The V call is TRBV19, the J call TRBJ1-2; D is perhaps TRBD1 (5 bases). From germline, CDR1 is LNHDA and CDR2 SQIVND (reference sequence). The CDR3 is 15 amino acids. The V end was cut by 6 bases, the J end by 2 bases, with 16 bases between. CDR3 bases: TGTGCCAGTAGCCTTACCCCGGGGGTGAACTATGGCTACACCTTC. Residues: CASSLTPGVNYGYTF.

The table lists this clonotype with a few counts. The V call is TRBV27, the J call TRBJ2-7, with 7 nucleotides matching TRBD1. The germline gives CDR1 MNHEY, CDR2 SMNVEV (reference sequence). The CDR3 extends over 14 amino acids. Unmatched junction bases numbered 10, after V lost 6 bases and J lost 5 bases. This chain's CDR3 is CASRTSWDSNEQYF. The CDR3 coding sequence is TGTGCCAGCAGAACGAGCTGGGACAGTAACGAGCAGTACTTC.

The V call is TRBV12-3 or TRBV12-4, the J call TRBJ1-2, with 12 bases matching TRBD1. V lost 6 bases and J lost 7; bases outside the gene matches: 9. The CDR3 runs to 15 residues. In nucleotides, the CDR3 is TGTGCCAGCAGAGGGGATGGGACAGGGGGCGTTGGCTACACCTTC. Translated: CASRGDGTGGVGYTF.

This clonotype was detected only a few times. The chain joins TRBV12-3 or TRBV12-4 to TRBJ2-1; the D gene is possibly TRBD2 (5 bases). V was clipped by 3 bases and J by 5 bases, with 11 bases between them. The CDR3 totals 14 residues. The CDR3 here is CASSFPGSDNEQFF. CDR3 DNA sequence: TGTGCCAGCAGTTTCCCGGGGAGCGACAATGAGCAGTTCTTC.

V usage is TRBV11-2 and J usage is TRBJ2-5; 9 bases line up with TRBD2. With 10 bases clipped from V and 3 bases from J, the junction kept 12 bases outside the gene matches. The CDR3 loop spans 15 amino acids. Germline values: CDR1 SGHAT, CDR2 FQNNGV. In DNA, the CDR3 is TGTGCCACCACCACGCCCGGGACTAGCAAAGAGACCCAGTACTTC. As protein: CATTTPGTSKETQYF.

The chain carries TRBV27 and TRBJ1-1; D ambiguous. The CDR3 loop spans 15 amino acids. V shed 1 base and J shed 3 bases, with 12 bases lying between them. Germline V gives CDR1 MNHEY, CDR2 SMNVEV (reference sequence). The CDR3 sequence: CASSLYPAEYTEAFF. The DNA for the CDR3 is TGTGCCAGCAGTTTATATCCGGCGGAGTACACTGAAGCTTTCTTT.

There are many counts of this clonotype. V is TRBV6-6 and J is TRBJ1-1, with D maybe TRBD1 (6 bases). Trimming removed 2 bases from V and 1 base from J, with 14 bases in between. This CDR3 has 16 residues. Germline V gene data show CDR1 as MNHNY and CDR2 as SVGAGI (reference sequence). For the CDR3, the DNA is TGTGCCAGCAGTTACCCCCAACAGGGATGGAACACTGAAGCTTTCTTT. This gives the protein CASSYPQQGWNTEAFF.

This clonotype has a count of ten or more. The chain combines TRBV12-3 or TRBV12-4 with TRBJ1-5; 12 positions agree with TRBD1. The CDR3 is 14 residues long. V lost 3 bases, J lost 11 bases, and 5 bases stayed unmatched. The CDR3 protein is CASSLGQGAKAQHF. CDR3 DNA: TGTGCCAGCAGTTTGGGACAGGGGGCGAAGGCCCAGCATTTT.

This clonotype turned up a few times. The chain carries TRBV6-5 and TRBJ1-2, with 7 bases identical to TRBD1. CDR1 and CDR2 from the germline V gene are MNHEY and SVGAGI. The junction had 7 bases not matched to a gene; V was cut back by 4 bases and J by 2 bases. The CDR3 is 15 residues long. In DNA form, the CDR3 reads TGTGCCAGCAGTTTCGGACAGGTCCGCAACTATGGCTACACCTTC. It codes for CASSFGQVRNYGYTF.

In this sample, this clonotype turned up a few times. This CDR3 reads CASSQLRGLAGKNEQFF. As DNA, the CDR3 is TGTGCCAGCAGCCAACTACGAGGACTAGCGGGAAAGAATGAGCAGTTCTTC. J is TRBJ2-1 and V is TRBV4-2; 12 bases align to TRBD2. The germline CDR1 and CDR2 sequences are LGHNA and YNFKEQ. The trim removed 2 bases at V and 7 bases at J, leaving 9 bases unmatched. This CDR3 is 17 amino acids long.

This clonotype was detected only a few times. This chain uses TRBV7-9 with TRBJ2-5; D perhaps matches TRBD1 (5 bases). Germline loops: CDR1 SEHNR, CDR2 FQNEAQ (reference sequence). The CDR3 has 13 amino acids. Trimming took 4 bases from V and 5 from J, leaving 11 bases between them. The CDR3, as DNA: TGTGCCAGCAGCTCCAGGGCTTTGGAGACCCAGTACTTC. It translates to CASSSRALETQYF.

V gene TRBV4-1 combines with J gene TRBJ2-7; 12 positions match TRBD2. Germline trimming cut 3 bases from V and 4 bases from J; bases unmatched to any gene: 4. The length of the CDR3 is 15 residues. Per germline, CDR1 MGHRA and CDR2 YSYEKL. The CDR3 DNA reads as TGCGCCAGCAGCCAGTCGACTAGCGGGAGTTACGAGCAGTACTTC. This translates into CASSQSTSGSYEQYF.

This clonotype is a singleton in its sample. The chain has TRBV6-5 and TRBJ2-1; TRBD2 agrees at 8 bases. Germline V lookup: CDR1 MNHEY, CDR2 SVGAGI. There are 15 residues in the CDR3. The V gene end was trimmed by 6 bases and the J gene end by 4 bases; junction bases not matched to a gene: 8. Written as DNA, the CDR3 is TGTGCCAGCAGCCGAGCGGGAGTCGGGTACAATGAGCAGTTCTTC. Its translation is CASSRAGVGYNEQFF.

The CDR3 spells CASSLLGARYEQYF. Here the CDR3 DNA reads TGTGCCAGCAGTTTACTGGGGGCGCGGTACGAGCAGTACTTC. This chain uses TRBV12-3 or TRBV12-4 with TRBJ2-7; D may be TRBD1 (6 bases). V dropped 2 bases and J dropped 4 bases, with 12 bases sitting between them. The CDR3 covers 14 residues.

This clonotype showed up just a few times. The genes are TRBV5-1 and TRBJ2-3; D might be TRBD1 or TRBD2, each matching 5 bases. Germline CDR1 reads SGHRS; CDR2 reads YFSETQ. Trimming stripped 5 bases from V and 6 bases from J, with 16 bases between. The CDR3 loop spans 14 amino acids. In nucleotides, the CDR3 is TGCGCCAGCAGATCCGCCGGGGCCGGTGATACGCAGTATTTT. Protein product: CASRSAGAGDTQYF.

This clonotype was detected only a few times. The rearrangement links TRBV7-2 to TRBJ2-4, with D unclear. Per the germline V gene, CDR1 is SGHTA and CDR2 is FQGNSA. There are 16 residues in the CDR3. With 2 bases removed from V and 1 base from J, the gap between germline ends came to 12 bases. DNA of the CDR3: TGTGCCAGCAGCTTACAGGCATCTGGGGCCAAAAACATTCAGTACTTC. As protein: CASSLQASGAKNIQYF.

This clonotype was counted a few times. The chain links TRBV29-1 to TRBJ2-1; D perhaps matches TRBD1 (6 bases). V lost 3 bases to trimming and J lost 6 bases, with 12 bases between them. Germline V gene data show CDR1 as SQVTM and CDR2 as ANQGSEA. This CDR3 region has 13 residues. The CDR3 nucleotides are TGCAGCGTTGATGGTGAAGGGGGCAATGAGCAGTTCTTC. Protein product: CSVDGEGGNEQFF.

This clonotype occurred many times. The chain employs TRBV3-1 and TRBJ1-2, with TRBD1 as a possible D gene (6 bases). CDR1 is LGHDT and CDR2 is YNNKEL in the germline V gene (reference sequence). Deletions cut 3 bases from V and 7 bases from J, with 21 bases between. The CDR3 has 16 amino acids. CDR3 region: CASSQSDSLTKGGYTF. The CDR3 bases are TGTGCCAGCAGCCAGTCGGACAGCCTTACCAAAGGTGGCTACACCTTC.

In its sample, this clonotype was seen a few times. The junction departs from germline at one end; a sequencing error may be responsible. The rearrangement links TRBV10-3 to TRBJ2-2, with 9 bases matching TRBD1. The germline V gene encodes CDR1 ENHRY and CDR2 SYGVKD. CDR3 length equals 13 residues. The CDR3 sequence is CAIGTGNPGELFF. The CDR3 bases are TGTGCCATCGGGACAGGGAACCCCGGGGAGCTGTTTTTT.

This clonotype turned up a few times. The J gene is TRBJ2-3, the V gene TRBV29-1; possibly TRBD2 for D (5 bases). Deletions cut 4 bases from V and 5 bases from J, with 19 bases between. The germline V gene has CDR1 SQVTM and CDR2 ANQGSEA. The CDR3 is 15 amino acids. The CDR3 here is CSVAPVPGGGDTQYF. CDR3 bases: TGCAGCGTTGCCCCCGTTCCTGGCGGAGGAGATACGCAGTATTTT.

This clonotype was recorded at least ten times. V and J are TRBV10-3 and TRBJ2-1; weak D call: TRBD1 (6 bases). Germline CDR1 reads ENHRY; CDR2 reads SYGVKD. The V end lost 8 bases, the J end lost 10 bases, and 6 bases lay between the germline ends. This CDR3 comprises 9 residues. Here the CDR3 DNA reads TGTGCCATCGGACAGGAGCAGTTCTTC. Translated: CAIGQEQFF.